A single sample is the source of the 12 T cell receptor beta chains below, sequenced in a study of response to subunit inactivated influenza vaccine. TCRdb used MiXCR to reprocess the RT-PCR reads, holding one entry per CDR3 protein. In the table there are over 650,000 distinct CDR3 sequences, 15% to 20% of which are singletons. Material: PBMCs from blood, obtained about 5 days after vaccination. The receptor source for this set is a man aged 50 or older who received an inactivated influenza vaccine.

This clonotype was detected a few times. This chain uses TRBV10-3 with TRBJ2-1; 9 bases fit TRBD2. J lost 7 bases, V lost 4 bases, and 8 bases had no gene match. The CDR3 is 15 amino acids. Germline loops: CDR1 ENHRY, CDR2 SYGVKD. The CDR3 is CAISGGGRGKNEQFF. CDR3 coding DNA: TGTGCCATCAGTGGTGGCGGGAGGGGAAAAAATGAGCAGTTCTTC.

A few counts support this clonotype. The chain recombines TRBV7-2 with TRBJ2-1; 8 nucleotides agree with TRBD1. The CDR3 has 14 residues. The J segment lost 10 bases and the V segment lost 3 bases, leaving 8 bases of the junction unmatched. The germline V gene has CDR1 SGHTA and CDR2 FQGNSA. CDR3 loop: CASSLDQGAREQFF. The CDR3 DNA sequence: TGTGCCAGCAGCTTGGATCAGGGGGCAAGGGAGCAGTTCTTC. The variable domain in full, with the rest retrieved from reference TRBV7-2 and TRBJ2-1, is GAGVSQSPSNKVTEKGKDVELRCDPISGHTALYWYRQSLGQGLEFLIYFQGNSAPDKSGLPSDRFSAERTGGSVSTLTIQRTQQEDSAVYLCASSLDQGAREQFFGPGTRLTVL.

This sequence joins TRBV19 and TRBJ1-5; D is unclear. This CDR3 has 12 residues. Trimming left V 1 base short and J 6 bases short, with 4 bases between. Germline CDR1 LNHDA, CDR2 SQIVND (reference sequence). The CDR3 reads CASSIGAQPQHF. In DNA form, the CDR3 reads TGTGCCAGTAGTATAGGGGCTCAGCCCCAGCATTTT.

V gene TRBV18 combines with J gene TRBJ1-1; D gene unclear. Trimming cost V 4 bases and J 3 bases, with 9 bases left between them. CDR1 and CDR2 from the germline V gene are KGHSH and LQKENI. This CDR3 has 13 amino acids. The CDR3 here is CASSQSYDTEAFF. The CDR3 DNA reads TGTGCCAGCTCACAAAGCTACGACACTGAAGCTTTCTTT.

The CDR3 reads CAAEGKGDEQYF. Here the CDR3 DNA reads TGTGCCGCCGAGGGGAAGGGGGACGAGCAGTACTTC. The genes are TRBV10-3 and TRBJ2-7, with a possible D match to TRBD1 (6 bases). In germline, CDR1 is ENHRY, CDR2 SYGVKD. The CDR3 contains 12 residues. Trimming cost V 11 bases and J 5 bases, with 16 bases left between them.

This CDR3 is CASSAGSPGETQYF. The DNA of the CDR3 is TGCGCCAGCAGCGCCGGGAGCCCGGGAGAGACCCAGTACTTC. The chain employs TRBV5-1 and TRBJ2-5, with D perhaps TRBD2 (6 bases). CDR1 and CDR2 from the germline V gene are SGHRS and YFSETQ. V was clipped by 4 bases and J by 4 bases, with 14 bases between them. This CDR3 comprises 14 residues.

This chain links TRBV15 with TRBJ1-5; D uncertain. The CDR3 sequence is 14 residues long. Trimming stripped 0 bases from V and 4 bases from J, with 7 bases between. Germline V gene data show CDR1 as LNHNV and CDR2 as YYDKDF (reference sequence). This CDR3 reads CATSREPGNQPQHF. CDR3 DNA: TGTGCCACCAGCAGAGAACCGGGAAATCAGCCCCAGCATTTT.

This clonotype was counted only a few times. The chain uses TRBV4-3 and TRBJ2-7, with no clear D. Germline CDR1 and CDR2: LGHNA and YSLEER. The CDR3 loop spans 15 amino acids. V shed 0 bases and J shed 2 bases, with 11 bases lying between them. The CDR3 is CASSQDSVSTYEQYF. The CDR3 DNA follows: TGCGCCAGCAGCCAAGATTCCGTTTCAACCTACGAGCAGTACTTC.

CDR3 bases: TGCAGTGCTAGACAGGGGGCACTTAATGAAAAACTGTTTTTT. It translates to CSARQGALNEKLFF. V and J are TRBV20-1 and TRBJ1-4, with 8 bases identical to TRBD1. Germline V gene lookup returns CDR1 DFQATT and CDR2 SNEGSKA (reference sequence). J was trimmed by 4 bases and V by 2 bases; bases with no gene match: 3. The CDR3 totals 14 residues.

V gene TRBV3-1 combines with J gene TRBJ1-5, with 9 nucleotides matching TRBD1. The CDR3 loop spans 20 amino acids. J lost 0 bases, V lost 0 bases, and 12 bases had no gene match. CDR1 and CDR2 (germline): LGHDT, YNNKEL (reference sequence). CDR3 in amino acids: CASSQDRGQGGLYSNQPQHF. CDR3 bases: TGTGCCAGCAGCCAAGACCGGGGACAGGGAGGGCTTTATAGCAATCAGCCCCAGCATTTT. Together with reference TRBV3-1 and TRBJ1-5, the CDR3 gives the full variable domain: DTAVSQTPKYLVTQMGNDKSIKCEQNLGHDTMYWYKQDSKKFLKIMFSYNNKELIINETVPNRFSPKSPDKAHLNLHINSLELGDSAVYFCASSQDRGQGGLYSNQPQHFGDGTRLSIL.

This sequence joins TRBV18 and TRBJ2-7; 10 bases fit TRBD1. With 3 bases clipped from V and 7 bases from J, the junction kept 9 bases outside the gene matches. Per germline, CDR1 KGHSH and CDR2 LQKENI. The CDR3 spans 15 residues. The CDR3 coding sequence is TGTGCCAGCTCACCCCGGGACAGGGGTTCACTGGAGCAGTACTTC. The encoded protein is CASSPRDRGSLEQYF.

About this clonotype: A junction boundary mismatches the germline segment, possibly from a read error. The V and J genes are TRBV12-3 or TRBV12-4 and TRBJ1-2; D is ambiguous. This CDR3 is built from 12 residues. In DNA form, the CDR3 reads TGTGCCAGCAGTGTGGACGTCTATTGCTACACCTTC. It specifies CASSVDVYCYTF.